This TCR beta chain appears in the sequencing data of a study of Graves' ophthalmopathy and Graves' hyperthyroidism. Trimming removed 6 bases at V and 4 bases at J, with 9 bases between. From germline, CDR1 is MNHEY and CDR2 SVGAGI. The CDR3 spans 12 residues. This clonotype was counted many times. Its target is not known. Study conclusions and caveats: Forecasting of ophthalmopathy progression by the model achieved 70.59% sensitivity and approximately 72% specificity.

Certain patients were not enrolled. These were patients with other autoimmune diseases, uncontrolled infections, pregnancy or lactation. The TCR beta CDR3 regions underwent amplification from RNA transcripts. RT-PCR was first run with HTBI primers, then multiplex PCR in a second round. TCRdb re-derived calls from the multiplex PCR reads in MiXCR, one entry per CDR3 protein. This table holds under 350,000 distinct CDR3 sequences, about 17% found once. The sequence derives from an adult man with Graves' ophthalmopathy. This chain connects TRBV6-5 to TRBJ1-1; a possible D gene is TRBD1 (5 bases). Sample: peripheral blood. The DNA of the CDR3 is TGTGCCAGCAGCAGGGTCGCCACTGAAGCTTTCTTT. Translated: CASSRVATEAFF.